Listed below are T cell receptor beta chains from one sample, sequenced in a study of cytomegalovirus exposure and HLA in healthy donors. Libraries were prepared by immunoSEQ multiplex PCR; TCRdb keeps only in-frame clonotypes and omits some of them. The sample yields 130,000 or so clones, around 85% seen once. Sequenced: PBMCs. The receptors stem from a woman aged 25 to 39 in good health and CMV-seronegative. CDR3s include the opening cysteine and the closing phenylalanine or tryptophan. D genes are given only for firm matches. Clone size appears in some rows only: once, few, many, or a class for an expanded clone.

v_gene	j_gene	len	abundance	d_gene	CDR3aa	CDR3nt
TRBV9	TRBJ2-5	14	NA	NA	CASSGRGLGETQYF	TGTGCCAGCAGCGGAAGAGGGTTAGGGGAGACCCAGTACTTC
TRBV12-5	TRBJ2-3	15	NA	TRBD1	CASGLARQGPDTQYF	TGTGCTAGTGGTTTGGCCCGACAGGGCCCAGATACGCAGTATTTT
TRBV7-8	TRBJ2-3	16	once	TRBD1	CASSLAGGLSTDTQYF	TGTGCCAGCAGCTTAGCAGGGGGCCTCAGCACAGATACGCAGTATTTT
TRBV19	TRBJ1-1	13	NA	NA	CASSPGFGAEAFF	TGTGCCAGTAGTCCAGGGTTCGGCGCTGAAGCTTTCTTT
TRBV7-2	TRBJ2-5	16	once	TRBD2	CASSLARGLAVETQYF	TGTGCCAGCAGCTTAGCGCGGGGACTAGCGGTAGAGACCCAGTACTTC
TRBV6-6	TRBJ2-1	15	NA	NA	CASSYSGNSYNEQFF	TGTGCCAGCAGTTATTCAGGGAACTCCTACAATGAGCAGTTCTTC
TRBV14	TRBJ2-7	13	NA	NA	CASSQDSLNEQYF	TGTGCCAGCAGCCAAGACAGTCTCAACGAGCAGTACTTC
TRBV6-5	TRBJ1-5	15	NA	NA	CASSLGPGGNQPQHF	TGTGCCAGCAGTTTGGGGCCCGGGGGGAATCAGCCCCAGCATTTT
TRBV9	TRBJ1-6	17	NA	NA	CASSPVRGLSYNSPLHF	TGTGCCAGCAGCCCAGTTCGGGGTCTTTCCTATAATTCACCCCTCCACTTT
TRBV5-1	TRBJ2-7	15	NA	TRBD1	CASSLAQGLSYEQYF	TGCGCCAGCAGCTTGGCACAGGGGTTAAGCTACGAGCAGTACTTC
TRBV30	TRBJ1-2	13	NA	TRBD1	CAWRGTGGYGYTF	TGTGCCTGGAGGGGGACAGGGGGCTATGGCTACACCTTC
TRBV4-3	TRBJ2-2	14	NA	TRBD1	CASSQGTGAGELFF	TGCGCCAGCAGCCAAGGGACAGGGGCCGGGGAGCTGTTTTTT
TRBV2	TRBJ1-1	14	few	NA	CASSLLRGGTEAFF	TGTGCCAGCAGCCTCCTTAGGGGCGGCACTGAAGCTTTCTTT
TRBV6-6	TRBJ2-7	13	NA	NA	CASRAQTNYEQYF	TGTGCCAGCAGGGCACAGACCAACTACGAGCAGTACTTC
TRBV5-4	TRBJ2-7	15	NA	TRBD1	CASSGPGQGSYEQYF	TGTGCCAGCAGCGGTCCGGGACAGGGTTCCTACGAGCAGTACTTC
TRBV9	TRBJ1-1	15	few	TRBD1	CASSEGTGANTEAFF	TGTGCCAGCAGCGAGGGGACAGGAGCTAACACTGAAGCTTTCTTT
TRBV5-4	TRBJ2-3	17	NA	NA	CASSLGPFGGGTDTQYF	TGTGCCAGCAGCTTGGGGCCTTTTGGCGGGGGCACAGATACGCAGTATTTT
TRBV4-3	TRBJ2-2	18	NA	TRBD2	CASSQDLFGLAGSGELFF	TGCGCCAGCAGCCAAGACCTCTTCGGACTAGCGGGGTCCGGGGAGCTGTTTTTT
TRBV5-1	TRBJ2-7	14	NA	TRBD1	CASGPQGARYEQYF	TGCGCCAGCGGACCACAGGGGGCTAGGTACGAGCAGTACTTC
TRBV5-8	TRBJ2-5	14	NA	NA	CASNNGRAQETQYF	TGTGCCAGCAATAACGGGCGGGCCCAAGAGACCCAGTACTTC
TRBV5-1	TRBJ2-2	14	few	TRBD2	CASSAGGRTGELFF	TGCGCCAGCAGCGCGGGGGGGCGCACCGGGGAGCTGTTTTTT
TRBV5-8	TRBJ1-1	14	NA	TRBD1	CASSAGGLNTEAFF	TGTGCCAGCAGTGCAGGGGGCCTTAACACTGAAGCTTTCTTT
TRBV29-1	TRBJ2-3	16	NA	TRBD1	CSVEATGGVPTDTQYF	TGCAGCGTTGAAGCGACAGGGGGGGTTCCCACAGATACGCAGTATTTT
TRBV4-2	TRBJ1-2	14	few	NA	CASSQDIRAYGYTF	TGTGCCAGCAGCCAAGACATTCGAGCCTATGGCTACACCTTC
TRBV18	TRBJ2-7	13	few	NA	CASAVQAGYEQYF	TGTGCCAGCGCGGTACAGGCAGGATACGAGCAGTACTTC
TRBV11-2	TRBJ1-3	14	NA	NA	CASSSVVAGNTIYF	TGTGCCAGCAGCTCGGTAGTTGCTGGAAACACCATATATTTT
TRBV10-2	TRBJ1-6	15	NA	TRBD1	CASSERDSPNSPLHF	TGCGCCAGCAGTGAGCGGGACAGCCCTAATTCACCCCTCCACTTT
TRBV7-8	TRBJ1-5	18	NA	NA	CASSLYGELSFDNQPQHF	TGTGCCAGCAGCTTATACGGGGAGCTAAGCTTTGACAATCAGCCCCAGCATTTT
TRBV6-4	TRBJ2-2	14	NA	TRBD1	CASSDRGHTGELFF	TGTGCCAGCAGTGACAGGGGGCACACCGGGGAGCTGTTTTTT
TRBV2	TRBJ2-3	17	many	TRBD2	CASSELASGGSTDTQYF	TGTGCCAGCAGTGAATTAGCTAGCGGGGGTTCCACAGATACGCAGTATTTT
TRBV10-3	TRBJ2-1	15	NA	TRBD2	CAISESNSGGPEQFF	TGTGCCATCAGTGAGTCGAATAGCGGGGGGCCTGAGCAGTTCTTC
TRBV11-2	TRBJ2-2	16	NA	NA	CASSLGPGANTGELFF	TGTGCCAGCAGCTTAGGTCCGGGGGCGAACACCGGGGAGCTGTTTTTT
TRBV6-5	TRBJ1-6	15	NA	TRBD1	CASRHEDRWDSPLHF	TGTGCCAGCAGACATGAGGACAGGTGGGATTCACCCCTCCACTTT
TRBV7-9	TRBJ2-7	13	NA	TRBD1	CASSLARTGEQYF	TGTGCCAGCAGCTTAGCTCGGACAGGAGAGCAGTACTTC
TRBV11-2	TRBJ2-5	16	NA	NA	CASSFLGPANQETQYF	TGTGCCAGCAGCTTCCTGGGTCCAGCGAACCAAGAGACCCAGTACTTC